The 13 T cell receptor beta chains reported below all come from one sample, sequenced in a study of control samples from healthy donors and cancer patients. The repertoire was sequenced with immunoSEQ multiplex PCR; TCRdb's copy has only in-frame clones and lacks some. This sample carries roughly 140,000 clones, about 94% of them seen once, and the ten largest clones take around 2.4%. The material sequenced was blood. The receptors shown here come from a man aged 50-60 years in good health.

The CDR3 region is CASSAQQAGNQPQHF. The CDR3 DNA follows: TGTGCCAGCAGCGCGCAACAGGCGGGCAATCAGCCCCAGCATTTT. This chain joins TRBV7-2 and TRBJ1-5; tentative D call: TRBD1 (5 bases). V was cut by 5 bases and J by 2 bases, with 13 bases left in between. The CDR3 contains 15 residues. CDR1 and CDR2 (germline): SGHTA, FQGNSA.

The chain carries TRBV3-1 (or the pseudogene TRBV3-2) and TRBJ2-3; D is unclear. From germline, CDR1 is LGHDT and CDR2 YNNKEL (reference sequence). Trimming left V 2 bases short and J 6 bases short, with 9 bases between. CDR3 length equals 13 residues. Here the CDR3 DNA reads TGTGCCAGCAGCCAACGGGTACGGGATACGCAGTATTTT. This sequence encodes CASSQRVRDTQYF.

A remark on this clone: The same CDR3 can be traced to other DNA sequences in this sample. The genes are TRBV7-9 and TRBJ1-3; D is uncertain. The CDR3 length is 15 residues. Trimming left V 0 bases short and J 0 bases short, with 6 bases between. Germline assignment: CDR1 SEHNR and CDR2 FQNEAQ (reference sequence). CDR3: CASSLAGSSGNTIYF. CDR3 bases: TGTGCCAGCAGCTTAGCCGGCAGCTCTGGAAACACCATATATTTT.

This rearrangement joins TRBV6-2 or TRBV6-3 to TRBJ2-5, with D perhaps matching TRBD1 (6 bases). Germline CDR1 reads MNHEY; CDR2 reads SVGEGT. V was pared by 4 bases and J by 3 bases, with 15 bases between. The CDR3 runs 15 residues. The CDR3 coding sequence is TGTGCCAGCAGTTTCGTCCGACAGGACAAAGAGACCCAGTACTTC. It yields the protein CASSFVRQDKETQYF.

J is TRBJ1-1 and V is TRBV7-9; D possibly corresponds to TRBD1 (6 bases). This CDR3 has 15 amino acids. V lost 3 bases and J lost 1, with 12 bases in between. Germline values: CDR1 SEHNR, CDR2 FQNEAQ (reference sequence). In nucleotides, the CDR3 is TGTGCCAGCAGCTTGCCAGGGGCCGCGAACACTGAAGCTTTCTTT. The encoded protein is CASSLPGAANTEAFF.

This clone was counted once. This chain connects TRBV28 to TRBJ2-1, with 7 bases identical to TRBD2. Germline CDR1 reads MDHEN; CDR2 reads SYDVKM. The CDR3 totals 15 residues. V dropped 6 bases and J dropped 1; count of bases not matched to a gene: 6. CDR3: CASRPLAGSYNEQFF. The CDR3 DNA sequence: TGTGCCAGCAGGCCATTAGCGGGTTCCTACAATGAGCAGTTCTTC.

The V and J genes are TRBV29-1 and TRBJ1-4, with D hard to call. Per germline, CDR1 SQVTM and CDR2 ANQGSEA. The CDR3 has 13 amino acids. V lost 3 bases and J 4 bases, leaving 9 bases between the germline ends. The CDR3 here is CSVEAPDNEKLFF. CDR3 nucleotide sequence: TGCAGCGTTGAGGCACCAGATAATGAAAAACTGTTTTTT. The entire variable domain, with the rest obtained from reference TRBV29-1 and TRBJ1-4, is as follows: SAVISQKPSRDICQRGTSLTIQCQVDSQVTMMFWYRQQPGQSLTLIATANQGSEATYESGFVIDKFPISRPNLTFSTLTVSNMSPEDSSIYLCSVEAPDNEKLFFGSGTQLSVL.

The V call is TRBV4-1, the J call TRBJ2-4; 9 nucleotides line up with TRBD1. Germline CDR1 reads MGHRA; CDR2 reads YSYEKL. Unmatched junction bases numbered 5, after V lost 4 bases and J lost 1 base. The CDR3 has 16 residues. The DNA of the CDR3 is TGCGCCAGCAGCCCCCGGGACAGGGTTGCCAAAAACATTCAGTACTTC. This translates into CASSPRDRVAKNIQYF.

The gene calls are TRBV5-1 and TRBJ2-7; TRBD2 matches at 9 bases. J gave up 2 bases and V 1 base, and 7 bases lay outside the gene matches. The CDR3 is made up of 16 amino acids. From germline, CDR1 is SGHRS and CDR2 YFSETQ. CDR3 in DNA: TGCGCCAGCAGCTTGACCCCGACTAGCGGCACCTACGAGCAGTACTTC. Translating gives CASSLTPTSGTYEQYF.

The CDR3 spells CASSLARQGLGTEAFF. CDR3 nucleotide sequence: TGCGCCAGCAGCTTGGCGCGACAGGGTTTAGGCACTGAAGCTTTCTTT. This chain uses TRBV5-1 with TRBJ1-1; 7 nucleotides match TRBD1. Losses at the gene ends were 0 bases for V and 4 bases for J; bases not matched to a gene: 9. The CDR3 loop spans 16 amino acids. Per the germline V gene, CDR1 is SGHRS and CDR2 is YFSETQ. Filled out from reference TRBV5-1 and TRBJ1-1, the complete variable domain reads KAGVTQTPRYLIKTRGQQVTLSCSPISGHRSVSWYQQTPGQGLQFLFEYFSETQRNKGNFPGRFSGRQFSNSRSEMNVSTLELGDSALYLCASSLARQGLGTEAFFGQGTRLTVV.

The V gene is TRBV5-4, the J gene TRBJ2-7; 7 bases align to TRBD1. Germline CDR1 SGHNT, CDR2 YYREEE (reference sequence). With 1 base clipped from V and 3 bases from J, the junction kept 7 bases outside the gene matches. This CDR3 comprises 15 residues. CDR3 loop: CASSLRAPGGYEQYF. In DNA, the CDR3 is TGTGCCAGCAGCTTGCGGGCCCCAGGGGGCTACGAGCAGTACTTC.

CDR3 region: CASMGAGWSNQPQHF. CDR3 sequence (DNA): TGTGCCAGTATGGGGGCCGGGTGGAGCAATCAGCCCCAGCATTTT. The genes are TRBV19 and TRBJ1-5; maybe TRBD1 (6 bases). Germline-derived CDR1 and CDR2 are LNHDA and SQIVND (reference sequence). This CDR3 has 15 amino acids. Trimming stripped 7 bases from V and 1 base from J, with 14 bases between.

The rearrangement uses TRBV5-1 and TRBJ2-7; TRBD2 matches 11 bases. Germline lookup yields CDR1 SGHRS and CDR2 YFSETQ. Trimming took 4 bases from V and 2 from J; bases not matched to a gene: 2. The CDR3 contains 14 residues. The CDR3 region is CASSISGRAYEQYF. The CDR3 DNA reads TGCGCCAGCAGCATTAGCGGGAGGGCCTACGAGCAGTACTTC.